This passage covers 8 T cell receptor beta chains from one sample sequenced in a study of OX40 agonist ivuxolimab in advanced cancers. This table comes from immunoSEQ multiplex PCR, and its TCRdb copy is limited to in-frame clones, with some not included. Here the sample spans 25,000 to 40,000 clones, 84% being singletons. This specimen was CD4+ or CD8+ T cells sorted from blood, taken in a trial of the OX40 agonist ivuxolimab. These receptors all stem from an adult with an advanced solid tumor such as melanoma, head and neck, liver or kidney cancer.

V usage is TRBV4-2 and J usage is TRBJ1-5; a weak D match, TRBD1 (5 bases). This CDR3 comprises 19 residues. Germline V gene lookup returns CDR1 LGHNA and CDR2 YNFKEQ. The V end was cut by 3 bases, the J end by 3 bases, with 24 bases between. As DNA, the CDR3 is TGTGCCAGCAGCCAGTACGGGGACGCCCGGGCCCGCGCCAATCAGCCCCAGCATTTT. Translated: CASSQYGDARARANQPQHF.

A few counts support this clone. The chain joins TRBV2 to TRBJ1-1; 9 bases line up with TRBD1. The CDR3 is made up of 14 amino acids. The germline CDR1 and CDR2 sequences are SNHLY and FYNNEI. The trim removed 6 bases at V and 3 bases at J, leaving 5 bases unmatched. CDR3 loop: CASSPTGGYTEAFF. CDR3 coding DNA: TGTGCCAGCAGCCCGACAGGGGGATACACTGAAGCTTTCTTT.

The chain has TRBV2 and TRBJ2-7; tentative D call: TRBD1 (5 bases). V lost 7 bases and J 5 bases, leaving 9 bases between the germline ends. This CDR3 comprises 11 residues. CDR1 SNHLY and CDR2 FYNNEI come from the germline V gene. CDR3 coding DNA: TGTGCCAGCAAGGGGTCCCACGAGCAGTACTTC. Protein: CASKGSHEQYF.

This clone was observed a few times. The CDR3 coding sequence is TGCGCCAGCAGACCGGGGACCGTAGGCACTGAAGCTTTCTTT. This sequence encodes CASRPGTVGTEAFF. V and J are TRBV4-1 and TRBJ1-1; possible D gene TRBD1, 5 bases. The CDR3 covers 14 residues. The germline CDR1 and CDR2 sequences are MGHRA and YSYEKL. Trimming left V 6 bases short and J 4 bases short, with 15 bases between.

This clone has only one observation. The genes are TRBV2 and TRBJ1-5, with a possible D match to TRBD1 (5 bases). The V and J ends lost 3 bases and 0 bases respectively, with 9 bases between them. The CDR3 has 15 amino acids. Per germline, CDR1 SNHLY and CDR2 FYNNEI. CDR3 DNA sequence: TGTGCCAGCAGTGACGTGGGGGTTAGCAATCAGCCCCAGCATTTT. Protein sequence: CASSDVGVSNQPQHF. Complete variable domain (other parts from reference TRBV2 and TRBJ1-5): EPEVTQTPSHQVTQMGQEVILRCVPISNHLYFYWYRQILGQKVEFLVSFYNNEISEKSEIFDDQFSVERPDGSNFTLKIRSTKLEDSAMYFCASSDVGVSNQPQHFGDGTRLSIL.

Concerning this clone: Compared with germline, one end of the junction differs, possibly owing to a read error. The rearrangement uses TRBV28 and TRBJ1-2; maybe TRBD1 (6 bases). Looked up from germline, CDR1 is MDHEN and CDR2 is SYDVKM. The CDR3 is made up of 15 amino acids. CDR3 sequence reads: CASSLWTVASYGYTF. In DNA, the CDR3 is TGTGCCAGCAGCTTATGGACAGTTGCCTCCTATGGCTACACCTTC.

This sequence joins TRBV2 and TRBJ2-7; 8 bases map to TRBD1. Germline V CDR1 and CDR2: SNHLY, FYNNEI. V lost 4 bases to trimming and J lost 0 bases; unmatched junction nucleotides: 5. This CDR3 has 15 amino acids. As DNA, the CDR3 is TGTGCCAGCAGTGTTTGGGACAGGAGCTCCTACGAGCAGTACTTC. This translates into CASSVWDRSSYEQYF. Variable domain in full (rest from reference TRBV2 and TRBJ2-7): EPEVTQTPSHQVTQMGQEVILRCVPISNHLYFYWYRQILGQKVEFLVSFYNNEISEKSEIFDDQFSVERPDGSNFTLKIRSTKLEDSAMYFCASSVWDRSSYEQYFGPGTRLTVT.

The CDR3, as DNA: TGTGCCAGCAGCCTTATCCGTTTCCGGGACAGGGGAACCGGGGAGCTGTTTTTT. Translated: CASSLIRFRDRGTGELFF. The rearrangement links TRBV14 to TRBJ2-2, with 10 bases aligning to TRBD1. With V trimmed by 4 bases and J by 5 bases, 13 bases remained unmatched. Germline V gene data show CDR1 as SGHDN and CDR2 as FVKESK. CDR3 length: 18 amino acids.